The present T cell receptor beta chain was sequenced within a study of chemoradiotherapy in HPV16-positive cancers. Study background: Candidate HPV-specific clones and shared TCR motifs came from a couple of HPV16-positive patients.

Profiling relied on immunoSEQ multiplex PCR, and the TCRdb table lists in-frame clones only, not all of them. The sample consists of about 5,000 clones, over 75% of them appearing once. Sample: tumor tissue, taken from a patient who underwent chemoradiotherapy. This sequence was found in a human donor with HPV-associated anogenital cancer.

In DNA form, the CDR3 reads TGTGCCAGCAGGCGAGGGCAGCGGGGCTTCGGCTACACCTTC. It encodes CASRRGQRGFGYTF. The chain couples TRBV27 to TRBJ1-2, with a possible D match to TRBD1 (5 bases). The germline gives CDR1 MNHEY, CDR2 SMNVEV (reference sequence). Between the trimmed V and J ends, which lost 6 bases and 8 bases, there was a span of 19 bases. This CDR3 has 14 amino acids.